This TCR beta chain comes out of a study of cytomegalovirus exposure and HLA in healthy donors. This CDR3 is 15 amino acids long. V gave up 3 bases and J gave up 4 bases; unmatched junction bases: 4. Germline V gene sequence: CDR1 MNHNS, CDR2 SASEGT. Data came from immunoSEQ multiplex PCR; TCRdb stores just in-frame clones and leaves some out. The sample lists just under 150,000 clones; approximately 86% were seen once. Among the approximately 130 subjects of the validation cohort, separate from the roughly 670-subject first cohort, were the donors. The sequence came from a man between 18 and 29 years old in good health and CMV-seropositive. The V and J genes are TRBV6-1 and TRBJ1-2; 11 bases match TRBD1. The sequencing input was PBMCs. The CDR3 bases are TGTGCCAGCAGTGAGGGGACAGGGGGTTTCTATGGCTACACCTTC. Its protein is CASSEGTGGFYGYTF.